This TCR beta chain comes out of a study of T cell changes during pregnancy in multiple sclerosis. The table came from immunoSEQ multiplex PCR; TCRdb's copy has only in-frame clones and leaves some out. Of around 80,000 clones in the sample, just over 90% were seen once. Only one count was recorded for this clone. This CDR3 is built from 17 residues. The ends lost 0 bases at V and 0 bases at J; junction bases unmatched: 7. CDR1 and CDR2 from the germline V gene are LGHNA and YNFKEQ. This chain joins TRBV4-2 and TRBJ2-7; 8 bases map to TRBD2. The sequence came from a female donor with multiple sclerosis, enrolled in a pregnancy study. The sample here was peripheral blood, taken before pregnancy. CDR3 in amino acids: CASSQDLASGFSYEQYF. DNA for the CDR3: TGTGCCAGCAGCCAAGATTTGGCTAGCGGGTTCTCCTACGAGCAGTACTTC.